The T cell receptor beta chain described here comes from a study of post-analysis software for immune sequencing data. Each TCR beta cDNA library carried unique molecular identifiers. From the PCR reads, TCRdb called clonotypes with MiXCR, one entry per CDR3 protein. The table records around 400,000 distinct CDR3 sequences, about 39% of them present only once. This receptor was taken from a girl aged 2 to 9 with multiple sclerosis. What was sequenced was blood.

CDR3 residues: CSAGPPGLILYEQYF. The CDR3 DNA reads TGCAGTGCTGGACCGCCGGGACTCATCCTTTACGAGCAGTACTTC. V is TRBV20-1 and J is TRBJ2-5, with a weak D call TRBD2 (6 bases). The DNA end is more similar to TRBJ2-7, so the J call may be wrong. Germline V gene sequence: CDR1 DFQATT, CDR2 SNEGSKA (reference sequence). The CDR3 is made up of 15 amino acids.